Below, 29 T cell receptor beta chains from the same sample are listed, as sequenced in a study of cytomegalovirus exposure and HLA in healthy donors. Vbeta (60) and Jbeta (13) primers were used in the PCR. Measured with immunoSEQ multiplex PCR; TCRdb has only the in-frame clones, and not every one. The profile shows 130,000 to 150,000 clones, over 60% of them singletons. The sequenced sample consisted of PBMCs. These receptor sequences come from a woman between 45 and 65 years old in good health and CMV-seronegative.

In its sample, this clone was seen a few times. V and J are TRBV7-9 and TRBJ1-1; the match to TRBD1 covers 7 bases. This CDR3 spans 13 amino acids. V trimming: 3 bases; J trimming: 11 bases; junction bases outside the gene matches: 9. Germline CDR1 is SEHNR and CDR2 is FQNEAQ (reference sequence). CDR3 nucleotides: TGTGCCAGCAGCTTCCGACAGGGCTTTCAGGCTTTCTTT. Protein sequence: CASSFRQGFQAFF.

This clone was counted only a few times. The J gene is TRBJ2-3, the V gene TRBV2; D remains ambiguous. This CDR3 has 15 amino acids. Germline V gene sequence: CDR1 SNHLY, CDR2 FYNNEI. V lost 6 bases to trimming and J lost 0 bases, with 13 bases between them. In DNA form, the CDR3 reads TGTGCCAGCAGCATAGGAGTCCAGAGCACAGATACGCAGTATTTT. Protein sequence: CASSIGVQSTDTQYF.

V and J are TRBV7-2 and TRBJ2-7; possible D gene TRBD2, 6 bases. Deletions cut 2 bases from V and 0 bases from J, with 14 bases between. Germline CDR1 SGHTA, CDR2 FQGNSA. The CDR3 has 16 amino acids. CDR3 in DNA: TGTGCCAGCAGCTTAAGTGTAGCGGATCTCTCCTACGAGCAGTACTTC. It is translated as CASSLSVADLSYEQYF.

This clone was detected only a few times. J is TRBJ1-5 and V is TRBV27; tentative D call: TRBD1 (6 bases). V gave up 5 bases and J gave up 2 bases, with 13 bases separating them. Germline lookup yields CDR1 MNHEY and CDR2 SMNVEV (reference sequence). CDR3 length: 15 amino acids. DNA for the CDR3: TGTGCCAGCAGTCCGTCCAGGGGAGGCAATCAGCCCCAGCATTTT. It translates to CASSPSRGGNQPQHF.

This clone showed up just once. The V gene is TRBV2, the J gene TRBJ1-1; 7 positions agree with TRBD1. Germline V gene data show CDR1 as SNHLY and CDR2 as FYNNEI. The V gene end was trimmed by 7 bases and the J gene end by 1 base; junction bases not matched to a gene: 9. The CDR3 length is 15 residues. The CDR3 DNA reads TGTGCCAGCACCAATGGGGGACAGAAGAACACTGAAGCTTTCTTT. Translated, it gives CASTNGGQKNTEAFF.

The rearrangement links TRBV11-2 to TRBJ1-1, with a possible D match to TRBD1 (5 bases). Trimming removed 2 bases at V and 3 bases at J, with 19 bases between. This CDR3 is built from 17 residues. Germline V gene sequence: CDR1 SGHAT, CDR2 FQNNGV. This CDR3 is CASSLPGGSRWDTEAFF. The CDR3 DNA reads as TGTGCCAGCAGCTTACCTGGGGGGTCGCGGTGGGACACTGAAGCTTTCTTT.

The rearrangement joins TRBV11-2 to TRBJ1-5, with D possibly TRBD1 on 6 matching bases. Germline V gives CDR1 SGHAT, CDR2 FQNNGV. V lost 1 base to trimming and J lost 6 bases, with 7 bases between them. This CDR3 contains 13 residues. In DNA form, the CDR3 reads TGTGCCAGCAGCTTAGGAGGGGGTCAGCCCCAGCATTTT. This translates into CASSLGGGQPQHF.

V gene TRBV6-6 combines with J gene TRBJ1-5; D call uncertain. V lost 0 bases to trimming and J lost 6 bases, with 15 bases between them. Per germline, CDR1 MNHNY and CDR2 SVGAGI (reference sequence). There are 16 residues in the CDR3. CDR3 amino acids: CASSYSPEGSVQPQHF. In nucleotides, the CDR3 is TGTGCCAGCAGTTACTCCCCCGAAGGGAGTGTTCAGCCCCAGCATTTT.

This clone has a handful of counts. The CDR3: CASRPRTGLMNTEAFF. The CDR3 nucleotides read TGTGCCAGCAGGCCTCGGACAGGGCTTATGAACACTGAAGCTTTCTTT. The chain employs TRBV7-2 and TRBJ1-1; 8 bases match TRBD1. V shed 6 bases, J shed 0 bases, and the junction held 9 bases outside the gene matches. Germline CDR1 and CDR2: SGHTA and FQGNSA. The CDR3 runs 16 residues.

The genes are TRBV7-9 and TRBJ1-4; D ambiguous. Germline V gene data show CDR1 as SEHNR and CDR2 as FQNEAQ (reference sequence). CDR3 length: 15 residues. V shed 1 base and J shed 7 bases, with 13 bases lying between them. The CDR3 DNA reads as TGTGCCAGCAGCTTAGTATCGGGGAAGGGTGAAAAACTGTTTTTT. This encodes CASSLVSGKGEKLFF.

V is TRBV29-1 and J is TRBJ2-7; TRBD1 is a possible D gene (8 bases). CDR1 is SQVTM, CDR2 ANQGSEA, per germline. Trimming pared 6 bases from V and 7 bases from J, leaving 19 bases between. This CDR3 is 13 amino acids long. CDR3 in amino acids: CSVGGQGAEEQYF. In nucleotides, the CDR3 is TGCAGCGTGGGAGGGCAGGGGGCGGAGGAGCAGTACTTC.

V usage is TRBV5-6 and J usage is TRBJ2-5; D possibly corresponds to TRBD1 (6 bases). The germline V gene has CDR1 SGHDT and CDR2 YYEEEE. V gave up 1 base and J gave up 4 bases, with 20 bases separating them. This CDR3 comprises 17 residues. For the CDR3, the DNA is TGTGCCAGCAGCTTGTTGGGGAGACAGGACCAGATAGAGACCCAGTACTTC. This gives the protein CASSLLGRQDQIETQYF.

The J gene is TRBJ1-6, the V gene TRBV7-2; 8 bases are shared with TRBD1. V lost 4 bases and J lost 11; bases outside the gene matches: 7. Looked up from germline, CDR1 is SGHTA and CDR2 is FQGNSA. This CDR3 is built from 14 residues. The CDR3 region is CASSSRQGLTPLHF. The DNA of the CDR3 is TGTGCCAGCAGCTCAAGACAGGGGCTTACACCCCTCCACTTT.

This clone was seen just once. CDR3 in DNA: TGTGCCAGCAGCCTGAGGACAGGGGTTGGTGAAAAACTGTTTTTT. Amino acids: CASSLRTGVGEKLFF. The chain has TRBV7-2 and TRBJ1-4; 9 nucleotides align to TRBD1. V was clipped by 5 bases and J by 7 bases; unmatched bases: 8. Germline lookup yields CDR1 SGHTA and CDR2 FQGNSA. This CDR3 spans 15 amino acids.

The chain links TRBV29-1 to TRBJ1-1; D ambiguous. V was trimmed by 5 bases and J by 1 base, leaving 8 bases between them. The CDR3 covers 12 residues. Germline values: CDR1 SQVTM, CDR2 ANQGSEA. The CDR3 DNA sequence: TGCAGCGTTCTCAGGCAGAACACTGAAGCTTTCTTT. It yields the protein CSVLRQNTEAFF.

Here the CDR3 reads CASSIDGTAVSSYEQYF. In DNA form, the CDR3 reads TGTGCCAGTAGTATAGATGGAACAGCGGTATCCTCCTACGAGCAGTACTTC. V usage is TRBV19 and J usage is TRBJ2-7; D is perhaps TRBD2 (5 bases). Germline CDR1 LNHDA, CDR2 SQIVND (reference sequence). The V gene lost 0 bases and the J gene lost 0 bases, with 15 bases spanning the gap. This CDR3 is built from 17 residues.

CDR3 sequence: CASSDRGKNNSPLHF. In DNA, the CDR3 is TGTGCCAGCAGTGATAGGGGAAAAAATAATTCACCCCTCCACTTT. J is TRBJ1-6 and V is TRBV27, with D tentatively TRBD1 (5 bases). The V gene's germline CDR1 is MNHEY and CDR2 SMNVEV (reference sequence). V was pared by 5 bases and J by 5 bases, with 13 bases between. The CDR3 contains 15 residues.

The J gene is TRBJ2-5, the V gene TRBV7-8; tentative D call: TRBD1 (6 bases). Trimming cost V 5 bases and J 5 bases, with 15 bases left between them. This CDR3 region has 14 residues. CDR1 and CDR2 (germline): SGHVS, FQNEAQ. CDR3 region: CASSSRGSWETQYF. In DNA, the CDR3 is TGTGCCAGCAGCAGCAGGGGATCCTGGGAGACCCAGTACTTC.

The genes are TRBV19 and TRBJ2-1, with 9 nucleotides matching TRBD2. This CDR3 region has 14 residues. Germline CDR1 LNHDA, CDR2 SQIVND (reference sequence). V dropped 5 bases and J dropped 2; count of bases not matched to a gene: 1. This CDR3 reads CASSGTSPYNEQFF. CDR3 bases: TGTGCCAGTAGTGGGACTAGCCCCTACAATGAGCAGTTCTTC.

The J gene is TRBJ1-5, the V gene TRBV5-4, with 8 bases matching TRBD1. CDR3 length equals 16 residues. Looked up from germline, CDR1 is SGHNT and CDR2 is YYREEE (reference sequence). The V and J ends lost 4 bases and 6 bases, in that order; junction bases with no gene match: 12. CDR3 in amino acids: CASSQAGGEYSQPQHF. The CDR3 DNA follows: TGTGCCAGCAGCCAAGCAGGGGGCGAGTACTCTCAGCCCCAGCATTTT. The full variable domain, rest sourced from reference TRBV5-4 and TRBJ1-5, is ETGVTQSPTHLIKTRGQQVTLRCSSQSGHNTVSWYQQALGQGPQFIFQYYREEENGRGNFPPRFSGLQFPNYSSELNVNALELDDSALYLCASSQAGGEYSQPQHFGDGTRLSIL.

This clone showed up just a few times. Here the CDR3 DNA reads TGTGCCAGTAGTTCGACAGGGGCCTACGAGCAGTACTTC. This gives the protein CASSSTGAYEQYF. The chain has TRBV19 and TRBJ2-7; 8 positions match TRBD1. The CDR3 sequence is 13 residues long. From germline, CDR1 is LNHDA and CDR2 SQIVND (reference sequence). J was trimmed by 2 bases and V by 5 bases; bases with no gene match: 2.

The rearrangement uses TRBV6-1 and TRBJ2-2, with D perhaps TRBD1 (5 bases). The V gene's germline CDR1 is MNHNS and CDR2 SASEGT. The ends were cut back, 9 bases at V and 8 bases at J, with 16 bases in the middle. CDR3 length equals 13 residues. This CDR3 is CASEQGPRGELFF. The CDR3 DNA reads as TGTGCCAGTGAGCAGGGCCCTCGAGGGGAGCTGTTTTTT.

This clone was recorded once. The rearrangement joins TRBV2 to TRBJ2-7, with a weak D call TRBD1 (5 bases). With 1 base removed from V and 3 bases from J, the gap between germline ends came to 10 bases. CDR3 size: 14 residues. Germline assignment: CDR1 SNHLY and CDR2 FYNNEI. CDR3: CASSEERDSYEQYF. The DNA for the CDR3 is TGTGCCAGCAGTGAAGAGAGAGACAGCTACGAGCAGTACTTC.

The chain carries TRBV4-1 and TRBJ2-5; 7 nucleotides match TRBD1. The J call may be in error: the DNA end matches TRBJ2-7 better. Germline V gene sequence: CDR1 MGHRA, CDR2 YSYEKL. The CDR3 is 17 amino acids. The CDR3 DNA follows: TGCGCCAGCAGCCAAGGACAGGGAGCGGCCGGCTTCTACGAGCAGTACTTC. Its translation is CASSQGQGAAGFYEQYF.

This rearrangement joins TRBV5-5 to TRBJ2-5; maybe TRBD2 (5 bases). The V end lost 0 bases, the J end lost 1 base, and 7 bases lay between the germline ends. CDR1 is SGHKS and CDR2 is YYEKEE in the germline V gene (reference sequence). The CDR3 spans 14 residues. This chain's CDR3 is CASSLGLTQETQYF. CDR3 nucleotides: TGTGCCAGCAGCTTGGGACTAACCCAAGAGACCCAGTACTTC. Filled out from reference TRBV5-5 and TRBJ2-5, the complete variable domain reads DAGVTQSPTHLIKTRGQQVTLRCSPISGHKSVSWYQQVLGQGPQFIFQYYEKEERGRGNFPDRFSARQFPNYSSELNVNALLLGDSALYLCASSLGLTQETQYFGPGTRLLVL.

The rearrangement uses TRBV7-2 and TRBJ2-7; the match to TRBD1 covers 9 bases. With V trimmed by 5 bases and J by 2 bases, 7 bases remained unmatched. This CDR3 has 15 amino acids. CDR1 and CDR2 from the germline V gene are SGHTA and FQGNSA. CDR3 nucleotide sequence: TGTGCCAGCAGCCGTCGGACAGGGGCTCCCTACGAGCAGTACTTC. Translated: CASSRRTGAPYEQYF.

The CDR3 spells CASSLSRTGYEQYF. Here the CDR3 DNA reads TGTGCCAGCAGTTTATCGAGGACAGGGTACGAGCAGTACTTC. This chain connects TRBV27 to TRBJ2-7; 8 nucleotides line up with TRBD1. The CDR3 is made up of 14 amino acids. Germline V gives CDR1 MNHEY, CDR2 SMNVEV (reference sequence). After removal of 0 bases from V and 4 bases from J, the junction contained 2 bases not matched to a gene.

Here the CDR3 DNA reads TGTGCCTGGAGTGCCCAAGACAGGCCCTATGGCTACACCTTC. This gives the protein CAWSAQDRPYGYTF. The chain is built from TRBV30 and TRBJ1-2; D perhaps matches TRBD1 (6 bases). Looked up from germline, CDR1 is GTSNPN and CDR2 is SVGIG (reference sequence). This CDR3 contains 14 residues. Trimming cost V 1 base and J 4 bases, with 13 bases left between them.

The J gene is TRBJ1-1, the V gene TRBV14; 7 positions match TRBD1. From germline, CDR1 is SGHDN and CDR2 FVKESK. CDR3 length: 16 amino acids. Trimming removed 0 bases from V and 5 bases from J; junction bases left unmatched: 9. CDR3 region: CASSQDWAGGRTEAFF. The CDR3 bases are TGTGCCAGCAGCCAAGATTGGGCAGGGGGAAGGACTGAAGCTTTCTTT.